These T cell receptor beta chains were read from a single sample in a study of blood T cell repertoires in COVID-19. Here immunoSEQ multiplex PCR was the method, and the copy in TCRdb shows in-frame clones only, minus some. Among roughly 260,000 clones listed, under 90% were seen once. Input material: PBMCs or T cells enriched from blood (not recorded which). The receptors stem from a woman in her thirties or forties who had been exposed to COVID-19. Each CDR3 is given with its conserved first and last residue. A D gene is named only where the DNA matches it firmly. Clone size is not always given. Where it is, it says once, few, many or a class for expanded clones.

TRBV6-5	.	.	TRBJ1-6	CASSYHGGRNSPLHF	TGTGCCAGCAGTTACCACGGGGGAAGGAATTCACCCCTCCACTTT
TRBV19	.	.	TRBJ1-1	CASSIAGTTEAFF	TGTGCCAGTAGTATCGCCGGTACCACTGAAGCTTTCTTT
TRBV11-3	TRBD2	.	TRBJ2-1	CASSKTSGTTNYNEQFF	TGTGCCAGCAGCAAGACTAGCGGCACAACAAACTACAATGAGCAGTTCTTC
TRBV19	TRBD1	.	TRBJ1-1	CASSDAGTGWNTEAFF	TGTGCCAGTAGCGATGCCGGGACAGGGTGGAACACTGAAGCTTTCTTT
TRBV25-1	.	once	TRBJ1-5	CASSGWGPNQPQHF	TGTGCCAGCAGTGGCTGGGGCCCCAATCAGCCCCAGCATTTT
TRBV7-2	.	.	TRBJ2-7	CASSHSSYEQYF	TGTGCCAGCAGCCACTCCTCCTACGAGCAGTACTTC
TRBV6-1	.	.	TRBJ1-6	CASTLLQGFNSPLHF	TGTGCCAGCACTCTACTTCAGGGATTTAATTCACCCCTCCACTTT
TRBV10-3	.	.	TRBJ1-2	CAISEARGFGYTF	TGTGCCATCAGTGAGGCTAGGGGCTTTGGCTACACCTTC
TRBV9	.	many	TRBJ1-4	CASSESQGEREKLFF	TGTGCCAGCAGCGAGTCACAGGGTGAGCGTGAAAAACTGTTTTTT
TRBV28	TRBD1	.	TRBJ1-4	CASSNATGISEKLFF	TGTGCCAGCAGTAACGCGACAGGGATCTCTGAAAAACTGTTTTTT
TRBV5-1	TRBD2	few	TRBJ2-1	CASSLAASGGADEQFF	TGCGCCAGCAGCTTGGCTGCTAGCGGGGGGGCCGATGAGCAGTTCTTC
TRBV5-4	.	.	TRBJ1-6	CASSLDPDRPNSPLHF	TGTGCCAGCAGCTTGGATCCCGACAGGCCTAATTCACCCCTCCACTTT
TRBV25-1	.	.	TRBJ1-2	CASNRGGAGYGYTF	TGTGCCAGCAACCGAGGGGGGGCGGGCTATGGCTACACCTTC
TRBV6-5	TRBD1	.	TRBJ2-1	CASSYGQGADSEQFF	TGTGCCAGCAGTTACGGGCAGGGGGCAGATAGTGAGCAGTTCTTC
TRBV7-6	TRBD2	.	TRBJ2-1	CASSLVGGGVNNEQFF	TGTGCCAGCAGCTTAGTCGGCGGGGGGGTTAACAATGAGCAGTTCTTC
TRBV3-1/TRBV3-2	TRBD2	.	TRBJ2-3	CASSRSISGGAPTDTQYF	TGTGCCAGCAGCCGATCTATTAGCGGGGGGGCCCCCACAGATACGCAGTATTTT
TRBV7-2	TRBD1	.	TRBJ1-2	CASSLGQGDYGYTF	TGTGCCAGCAGCTTAGGACAGGGTGACTATGGCTACACCTTC
TRBV4-2	TRBD1	.	TRBJ1-4	CASSQESGGGEKLFF	TGTGCCAGCAGCCAGGAGTCAGGGGGCGGTGAAAAACTGTTTTTT